The 30 T cell receptor beta chains listed next were all sequenced from one sample in a study of tumor-infiltrating lymphocytes in primary liver carcinoma. A primer in the constant region served to generate TCR beta cDNA from 450 to 600 ng of total RNA. Investigators got TCR beta libraries out of three nested multiplex PCR rounds, done with slightly modified ARM-PCR. The two initial PCR rounds, roughly 9 cycles each, used TRBV1-TRBV30 forward and C-beta reverse primers. From the multiplex PCR reads, TCRdb called clonotypes with MiXCR, one entry per CDR3 protein. The sample includes tens of thousands of distinct CDR3 sequences, around 79% seen only once; the top ten take 40%. Co-extraction of both nucleic acids (RNA and DNA) used roughly 20-33 mg of unsorted bulk tissue. Sequenced sample: liver tumor tissue from sampling region 4. Regarding subset: tumor region T4, right-lateral pole. The receptors stem from a woman aged 30 to 39 with primary liver carcinoma and hepatitis B virus infection.

This clonotype ranks as medium-sized. This chain links TRBV12-3 or TRBV12-4 with TRBJ2-1; TRBD2 aligns across 11 bases. CDR3 size: 15 residues. V dropped 3 bases and J dropped 3; count of bases not matched to a gene: 1. Here the CDR3 reads CASSFGTSGYNEQFF. CDR3 in DNA: TGTGCCAGCAGTTTCGGGACTAGCGGCTACAATGAGCAGTTCTTC.

The chain is built from TRBV11-2 and TRBJ2-1; 7 nucleotides match TRBD2. The CDR3 extends over 14 amino acids. The J segment lost 6 bases and the V segment lost 1 base, leaving 3 bases of the junction unmatched. From germline, CDR1 is SGHAT and CDR2 FQNNGV. CDR3 sequence (DNA): TGTGCCAGCAGCTTAGGGGAGGGGATCAATGAGCAGTTCTTC. Amino acids: CASSLGEGINEQFF.

This clonotype was detected once. Given the absence of the conserved phenylalanine or tryptophan at the CDR3 end, a read error is likely. It is unclear where the CDR3 begins or ends on the DNA, so no DNA is shown, and the CDR3 is as TCRdb lists it. The J gene is TRBJ2-5, the V gene TRBV6-2 or TRBV6-3. The CDR3 sequence runs 14 residues, both termini included. Per germline, CDR1 MNHEY and CDR2 SVGEGT. The chain's CDR3 is CASSYDGLGETQYS.

Points on this clonotype: No conserved phenylalanine or tryptophan is present at the end of the CDR3, so a read error is the likely explanation. No DNA is shown, since the ends of the CDR3 on it are uncertain; the CDR3 is the one TCRdb lists. The chain combines TRBV4-3 with TRBJ1-2. The CDR3 is 20 amino acids in total, end residues counted. From germline, CDR1 is LGHNA and CDR2 YSLEER. The CDR3 loop reads CASSQGEGRSRTATNYGYAV.

As for this clonotype: One end of the junction fails to match germline, which may point to a read error. V gene TRBV4-3 combines with J gene TRBJ2-7, with D perhaps given as TRBD1 or TRBD2 (5 bases each). The CDR3 runs 18 residues. The germline V gene has CDR1 LGHNA and CDR2 YSLEER. The chain's CDR3 is CACSQAVTGGHISYEHYF. DNA for the CDR3: TGCGCCTGCAGCCAAGCTGTGACTGGGGGTCACATTAGCTACGAGCATTACTTC.

This clonotype was picked up a small number of times. This sequence may be a read error, since a much larger clone differs from it by one base. The V and J genes are TRBV25-1 and TRBJ2-2, with 13 bases aligning to TRBD2. Per germline, CDR1 MGHDK and CDR2 SYGVNS. The CDR3 spans 16 residues. The DNA of the CDR3 is TGTGCCAGCAGTGAGGGACTAGCGGGACTGACCGGGGAGCTGTCTTTT. The encoded protein is CASSEGLAGLTGELSF.

On this clonotype: This may arise from a read error, as a much more abundant clone is one base away. The chain is built from TRBV11-2 and TRBJ2-1, with 11 positions matching TRBD2. The germline V gene encodes CDR1 SGHAT and CDR2 FQNNGV. This CDR3 region has 16 residues. V dropped 7 bases and J dropped 4; count of bases not matched to a gene: 9. The CDR3 sequence: CASNTSLAGGYNEQFF. DNA for the CDR3: TGTGCCAGCAACACCTCTCTAGCGGGAGGATACAATGAGCAGTTCTTC.

This clonotype turned up a few times. The final CDR3 position lacks the conserved phenylalanine or tryptophan, pointing to a likely read error. The chain couples TRBV4-1 to TRBJ2-1; a possible D gene is TRBD1 (6 bases). The CDR3 length is 16 residues. Germline V gene lookup returns CDR1 MGHRA and CDR2 YSYEKL. Trimming pared 0 bases from V and 3 bases from J, leaving 12 bases between. The CDR3 here is CASSQESSTGYNEQFS. The CDR3 bases are TGCGCCAGCAGCCAAGAGTCATCGACAGGCTACAATGAGCAGTTCTCC.

With regard to this clonotype: A read error may account for a junction end that differs from germline. The rearrangement links TRBV12-3 or TRBV12-4 to TRBJ1-1; D not certain. The CDR3 covers 15 residues. The CDR3 DNA follows: TGTGGCAGCAGTTTAGCCACCCTGGGCAACACTGAAGCTTTCTTT. Translation: CGSSLATLGNTEAFF.

Notes on this clonotype: The junction differs from germline at one of its ends, possibly a read error. This rearrangement joins TRBV11-2 to TRBJ2-2; a weak D match, TRBD2 (6 bases). This CDR3 is built from 16 residues. Germline CDR1 is SGHAT and CDR2 is FQNNGV. The DNA for the CDR3 is TGTACCAGCAGCCCCGATCCCCAATTGAACACGGGGGAGCCGTTTTTT. This gives the protein CTSSPDPQLNTGEPFF.

Turning to this clonotype: At one boundary the junction diverges from the germline segment, which might be a read error. CDR3 amino acids: CTSRTYPGSEDTQYF. The CDR3 coding sequence is TGTACCAGCAGGACCTATCCCGGGAGCGAAGATACCCAGTACTTC. The V gene is TRBV12-3 or TRBV12-4, the J gene TRBJ2-5; weak D call: TRBD2 (6 bases). This CDR3 spans 15 amino acids.

Details on this clonotype: Relative to the germline gene, one junction end is altered; a read error may explain this. V is TRBV14 and J is TRBJ2-7; the D gene is possibly TRBD2 (5 bases). CDR1 is SGHDN and CDR2 is FVKESK in the germline V gene. This CDR3 comprises 15 residues. CDR3 loop: CASSRAARTDYERYF. The CDR3 DNA is TGTGCCAGCAGCCGGGCGGCGCGGACTGACTACGAGCGGTACTTC.

A word on this clonotype: Its ends do not fully match the called genes, so a read error is possible. The chain has TRBV29-1 and TRBJ2-1; a weak D match, TRBD2 (6 bases). CDR1 is SQVTM and CDR2 is ANQGSEA in the germline V gene. The CDR3 is 17 amino acids. CDR3 bases: TGCAGCGTTGAAGGGGTCGGCGGGGAGAGCTCCTACAATGAGCAGCTCTTC. This gives the protein CSVEGVGGESSYNEQLF.

In the case of this clonotype: A read error may produce the germline difference seen at one junction end. The chain joins TRBV11-3 to TRBJ2-1, with 7 bases lining up with TRBD2. The CDR3 spans 14 residues. Germline V CDR1 and CDR2: SGHNT, YENEEA. This chain's CDR3 is CASSRLGGRYEQFF. The CDR3 DNA is TGTGCTAGCAGCCGACTCGGGGGGAGGTATGAGCAGTTCTTC. The variable domain in full, with the rest retrieved from reference TRBV11-3 and TRBJ2-1, is EAGVVQSPRYKIIEKKQPVAFWCNPISGHNTLYWYLQNLGQGPELLIRYENEEAVDDSQLPKDRFSAERLKGVDSTLKIQPAELGDSAVYLCASSRLGGRYEQFFGPGTRLTVL.

As regards this clonotype: The CDR3 end shows no conserved phenylalanine or tryptophan, and so a read error is likely. V usage is TRBV11-3 and J usage is TRBJ2-1; 13 bases are a match to TRBD2. Germline V gene sequence: CDR1 SGHNT, CDR2 YENEEA. Trimming at V came to 5 bases and at J to 8 bases, leaving 6 bases not matched to a gene. The CDR3 consists of 15 residues. The CDR3, as DNA: TGTGCCAGCAGCCAACTAGCGGGAGGGGGGTATGAGCAGTTCTCC. This gives the protein CASSQLAGGGYEQFS.

Worth noting for this clonotype: Sequence at one end of the junction differs from germline and may be a read error. The rearrangement joins TRBV6-1 to TRBJ1-2, with unresolved D. The CDR3 length is 18 residues. CDR1 and CDR2 from the germline V gene are MNHNS and SASEGT. For the CDR3, the DNA is TGTGCCAGCAGTGAACGGTTCCTGGTCCTTAGATCTAACTATGGCCAGGCCTTC. This encodes CASSERFLVLRSNYGQAF.

This clonotype has a single count. The junction departs from the called germline gene at one end, perhaps through a read error. The rearrangement joins TRBV6-1 to TRBJ2-3; TRBD1 might be the D (5 bases). The germline CDR1 and CDR2 sequences are MNHNS and SASEGT. The CDR3 extends over 14 amino acids. The CDR3 DNA sequence: TGTGCTAGCAGTCCTGTTTGGTTTACAGGTACGCAGTATTTT. Translating it yields CASSPVWFTGTQYF.

In the case of this clonotype: One end of the junction does not line up with germline, which may come from a read error. The J gene is TRBJ2-3, the V gene TRBV11-3; D is unclear. Germline-derived CDR1 and CDR2 are SGHNT and YENEEA. The CDR3 is made up of 13 amino acids. The CDR3 DNA reads TGTGCCAGCAGTAAAGAATACGCAGATATGCAGTATTTT. It specifies CASSKEYADMQYF.

The rearrangement links TRBV11-2 to TRBJ2-4; 12 bases match TRBD2. CDR3 size: 21 residues. Trimming at V came to 5 bases and at J to 5 bases, leaving 22 bases not matched to a gene. The germline V gene has CDR1 SGHAT and CDR2 FQNNGV. CDR3 residues: CASSHAGTSTETSGRQNIQYF. The CDR3 DNA is TGTGCCAGCAGCCATGCCGGGACTTCTACCGAGACTAGCGGGAGACAAAACATTCAGTACTTC.

The chain has TRBV11-1 and TRBJ2-7; D gene unclear. This CDR3 is built from 13 residues. Germline assignment: CDR1 SGHAT and CDR2 FQDESV (reference sequence). DNA of the CDR3: TGTATCAGCAGGTTAGGATACCTCCGCGGGCAGTACTTC. As protein: CISRLGYLRGQYF.

Turning to this clonotype: One end of the junction does not line up with germline, which may come from a read error. The V and J genes are TRBV4-3 and TRBJ2-3; a weak D match, TRBD2 (6 bases). The CDR3 has 18 residues. CDR1 and CDR2 from the germline V gene are LGHNA and YSLEER. CDR3 DNA sequence: TGCGCCAGCAGCCAGGAAGGTCTAGCAGGAGGGCCAACAGATACGCGGTATTTT. Encoded protein: CASSQEGLAGGPTDTRYF.

The rearrangement uses TRBV6-5 and TRBJ1-1; D gene uncertain. Germline V lookup: CDR1 MNHEY, CDR2 SVGAGI. V lost 5 bases, J lost 4 bases, and 11 bases lay in between. The CDR3 totals 13 residues. CDR3: CASSEGTCTEAFF. The CDR3 DNA is TGTGCCAGCAGTGAGGGAACTTGCACTGAAGCTTTCTTT.

Comments on this clonotype: Likely a read error: the CDR3 ends without its conserved phenylalanine or tryptophan. The genes are TRBV7-9 and TRBJ1-2; perhaps TRBD1 as D (6 bases). The CDR3 has 13 amino acids. Germline-derived CDR1 and CDR2 are SEHNR and FQNEAQ (reference sequence). With 11 bases removed from V and 4 bases from J, the gap between germline ends came to 17 bases. CDR3 in amino acids: CAGSVQGPYGYTS. In nucleotides, the CDR3 is TGTGCCGGCTCGGTTCAGGGGCCCTATGGCTACACCTCC.

As to this clonotype: A junction boundary mismatches the germline segment, possibly from a read error. The rearrangement joins TRBV5-6 to TRBJ2-5, with a tentative D call TRBD2 (6 bases). The CDR3 is made up of 14 amino acids. The germline CDR1 and CDR2 sequences are SGHDT and YYEEEE. CDR3 sequence reads: CACSSATDYETQYF. The DNA of the CDR3 is TGTGCCTGCAGCTCCGCCACGGACTATGAGACCCAGTACTTC.

Ten or more counts support this clonotype. The chain carries TRBV7-2 and TRBJ2-5; 8 bases map to TRBD2. The CDR3 spans 18 residues. Germline lookup yields CDR1 SGHTA and CDR2 FQGNSA. V lost 1 base and J lost 11; bases outside the gene matches: 21. The CDR3 protein is CASSLGGGRTSPPMAQYF. The CDR3 DNA sequence: TGTGCCAGCAGCTTAGGAGGGGGGAGGACTAGCCCCCCGATGGCTCAGTACTTC.

Of note for this clonotype: The conserved phenylalanine or tryptophan normally closing the CDR3 is absent here, so this likely arose from a read error. The rearrangement joins TRBV11-3 to TRBJ2-1; perhaps D is TRBD1 or TRBD2 (6 bases each). The CDR3 runs to 15 residues. The germline CDR1 and CDR2 sequences are SGHNT and YENEEA. Trimming left V 5 bases short and J 10 bases short, with 21 bases between. CDR3 loop: CASSRLEGVGYEQFI. CDR3 in DNA: TGTGCCAGCAGCCGACTAGAGGGGGTGGGGTACGAGCAGTTCATC.

This chain connects TRBV29-1 to TRBJ2-3; D could derive from TRBD1 or TRBD2 (5 bases each). The CDR3 consists of 18 residues. V lost 1 base, J lost 0 bases, and 20 bases lay in between. The germline V gene has CDR1 SQVTM and CDR2 ANQGSEA. CDR3 protein: CSVEALGRVGVSTDTQYF. CDR3 DNA: TGCAGCGTTGAAGCGTTGGGCAGGGTGGGGGTTAGCACAGATACGCAGTATTTT.

This clonotype was counted at least ten times. A read error may produce the germline difference seen at one junction end. The chain uses TRBV6-6 and TRBJ1-1; 8 nucleotides line up with TRBD1. The CDR3 has 13 amino acids. Per the germline V gene, CDR1 is MNHNY and CDR2 is SVGAGI (reference sequence). Here the CDR3 DNA reads TGTGCCAGCATCTGGACAGGGAACGCTGAAGCTTTCTTT. Translation gives CASIWTGNAEAFF.

A word on this clonotype: Relative to the germline gene, one junction end is altered; a read error may explain this. The chain combines TRBV11-2 with TRBJ2-3, with no clear D. This CDR3 is 13 amino acids long. Germline CDR1 SGHAT, CDR2 FQNNGV. CDR3 sequence reads: CTSSLQWGVTQYF. DNA of the CDR3: TGTACCAGCAGCCTACAGTGGGGTGTTACGCAGTATTTT.

In the case of this clonotype: The CDR3 does not end in the conserved phenylalanine or tryptophan, so this is likely a read error. J is TRBJ1-6 and V is TRBV5-5, with unresolved D. The CDR3 runs to 16 residues. Germline V gene lookup returns CDR1 SGHKS and CDR2 YYEKEE (reference sequence). DNA of the CDR3: TGTGCCAGTAGCTATAGCTTGAGCTCCTATAATTCACCCCTCCACTCT. Encoded protein: CASSYSLSSYNSPLHS.